The next 5 T cell receptor beta chains were all read from a single sample in a study of blood T cell repertoires in COVID-19. Measured with immunoSEQ multiplex PCR; TCRdb has only the in-frame clones, and not every one. The data show approximately 98,000 clones, about 80% seen once. The sequencing sample was made of peripheral blood. Receptor source: a man aged 55 to 69 with acute or convalescent COVID-19.

The chain has TRBV7-6 and TRBJ2-1, with 9 bases lining up with TRBD2. J was trimmed by 6 bases and V by 4 bases; bases with no gene match: 7. The CDR3 consists of 15 residues. Germline V gives CDR1 SGHVS, CDR2 FNYEAQ. CDR3 amino acids: CASSSVAGVGNEQFF. In nucleotides, the CDR3 is TGTGCCAGCAGCTCCGTAGCGGGAGTGGGCAATGAGCAGTTCTTC.

This clone was recorded once. The chain carries TRBV4-1 and TRBJ2-2; D perhaps matches TRBD2 (5 bases). The CDR3 sequence is 14 residues long. Trimming took 2 bases from V and 6 from J, leaving 10 bases between them. Germline CDR1 MGHRA, CDR2 YSYEKL. The CDR3 loop is CASSQTGLAGELFF. The CDR3 DNA follows: TGCGCCAGCAGCCAAACGGGATTGGCCGGGGAGCTGTTTTTT.

The chain uses TRBV5-5 and TRBJ1-5, with D tentatively TRBD1 (6 bases). Germline V gene sequence: CDR1 SGHKS, CDR2 YYEKEE (reference sequence). This CDR3 is 19 amino acids long. V gave up 2 bases and J gave up 1 base, with 22 bases separating them. The CDR3 DNA reads TGTGCCAGCAGCTTTTATAGGGAACAGGGATGGGAGAGCAATCAGCCCCAGCATTTT. This translates into CASSFYREQGWESNQPQHF. The full variable domain, rest sourced from reference TRBV5-5 and TRBJ1-5, is DAGVTQSPTHLIKTRGQQVTLRCSPISGHKSVSWYQQVLGQGPQFIFQYYEKEERGRGNFPDRFSARQFPNYSSELNVNALLLGDSALYLCASSFYREQGWESNQPQHFGDGTRLSIL.

Comment on this clone: The same CDR3 can be traced to other DNA sequences in this sample. V is TRBV30 and J is TRBJ1-4; maybe TRBD1 (6 bases). The V gene's germline CDR1 is GTSNPN and CDR2 SVGIG (reference sequence). The V and J ends lost 6 bases and 0 bases respectively, with 8 bases between them. The CDR3 has 13 residues. The CDR3: CACRQATNEKLFF. In DNA form, the CDR3 reads TGTGCCTGCCGACAGGCAACTAATGAAAAACTGTTTTTT.

The chain joins TRBV9 to TRBJ2-5, with TRBD2 matching 7 bases. The V gene end was trimmed by 2 bases and the J gene end by 3 bases; junction bases not matched to a gene: 4. The CDR3 loop spans 14 amino acids. CDR1 is SGDLS, CDR2 YYNGEE, per germline. CDR3 bases: TGTGCCAGCAGCGTTGCTAGCGGAGAAGAGACCCAGTACTTC. Residues: CASSVASGEETQYF. Based on the CDR3 plus reference TRBV9 and TRBJ2-5, the full variable domain is DSGVTQTPKHLITATGQRVTLRCSPRSGDLSVYWYQQSLDQGLQFLIQYYNGEERAKGNILERFSAQQFPDLHSELNLSSLELGDSALYFCASSVASGEETQYFGPGTRLLVL.